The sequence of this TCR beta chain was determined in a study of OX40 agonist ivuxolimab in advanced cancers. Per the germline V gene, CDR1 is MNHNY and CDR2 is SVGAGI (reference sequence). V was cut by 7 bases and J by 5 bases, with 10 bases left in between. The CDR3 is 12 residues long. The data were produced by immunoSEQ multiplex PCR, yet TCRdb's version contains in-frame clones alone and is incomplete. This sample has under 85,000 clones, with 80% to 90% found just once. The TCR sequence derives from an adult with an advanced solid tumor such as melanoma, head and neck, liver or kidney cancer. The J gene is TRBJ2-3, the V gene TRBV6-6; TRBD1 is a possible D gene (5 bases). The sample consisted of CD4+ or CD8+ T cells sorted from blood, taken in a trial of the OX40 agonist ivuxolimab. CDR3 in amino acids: CASNRQQDTQYF. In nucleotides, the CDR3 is TGTGCCAGCAACAGACAGCAAGATACGCAGTATTTT.